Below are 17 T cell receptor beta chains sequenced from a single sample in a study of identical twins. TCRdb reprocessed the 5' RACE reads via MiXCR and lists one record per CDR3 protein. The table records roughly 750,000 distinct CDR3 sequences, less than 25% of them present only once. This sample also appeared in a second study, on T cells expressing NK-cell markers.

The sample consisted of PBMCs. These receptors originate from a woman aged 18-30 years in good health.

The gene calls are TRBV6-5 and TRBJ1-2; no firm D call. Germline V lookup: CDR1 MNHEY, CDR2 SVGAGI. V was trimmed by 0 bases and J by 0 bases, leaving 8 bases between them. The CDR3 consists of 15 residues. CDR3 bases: TGTGCCAGCAGTTACTCTGCCCGAGCTAACTATGGCTACACCTTC. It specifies CASSYSARANYGYTF.

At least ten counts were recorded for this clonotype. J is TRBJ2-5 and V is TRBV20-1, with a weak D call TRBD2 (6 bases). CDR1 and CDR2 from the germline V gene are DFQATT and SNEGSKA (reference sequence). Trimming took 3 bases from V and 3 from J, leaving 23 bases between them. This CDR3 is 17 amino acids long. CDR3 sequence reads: CSASLFGGTSNEETQYF. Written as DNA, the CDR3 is TGCAGTGCTAGTCTTTTTGGGGGGACTTCGAATGAAGAGACCCAGTACTTC.

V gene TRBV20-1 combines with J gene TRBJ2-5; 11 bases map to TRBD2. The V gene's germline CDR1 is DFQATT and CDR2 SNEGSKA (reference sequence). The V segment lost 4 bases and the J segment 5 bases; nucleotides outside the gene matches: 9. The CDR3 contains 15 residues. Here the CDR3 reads CSATRLAGKWETQYF. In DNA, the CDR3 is TGCAGTGCTACAAGACTAGCGGGGAAATGGGAGACCCAGTACTTC.

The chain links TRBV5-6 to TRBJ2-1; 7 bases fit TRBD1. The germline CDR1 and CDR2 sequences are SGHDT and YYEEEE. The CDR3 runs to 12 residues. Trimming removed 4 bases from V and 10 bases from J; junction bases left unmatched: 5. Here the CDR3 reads CASSQTGIEQFF. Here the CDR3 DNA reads TGTGCCAGCAGCCAGACAGGGATCGAGCAGTTCTTC. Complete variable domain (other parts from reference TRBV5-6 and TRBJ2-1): DAGVTQSPTHLIKTRGQQVTLRCSPKSGHDTVSWYQQALGQGPQFIFQYYEEEERQRGNFPDRFSGHQFPNYSSELNVNALLLGDSALYLCASSQTGIEQFFGPGTRLTVL.

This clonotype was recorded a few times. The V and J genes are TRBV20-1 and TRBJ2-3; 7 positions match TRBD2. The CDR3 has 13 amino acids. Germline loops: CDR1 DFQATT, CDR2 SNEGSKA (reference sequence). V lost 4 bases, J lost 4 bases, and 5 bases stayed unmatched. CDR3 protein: CSAKGEGSDTQYF. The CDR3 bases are TGCAGTGCTAAAGGGGAGGGCTCAGATACGCAGTATTTT.

The CDR3 reads CASSEGRGSSGANVLTF. The CDR3 DNA follows: TGTGCCAGCAGTGAAGGTCGAGGGAGCTCTGGGGCCAACGTCCTGACTTTC. This sequence joins TRBV6-1 and TRBJ2-6; tentative D call: TRBD2 (5 bases). The V gene's germline CDR1 is MNHNS and CDR2 SASEGT. The CDR3 runs to 17 residues. The germline V and J ends were trimmed by 1 base and 0 bases, with 10 bases remaining between them.

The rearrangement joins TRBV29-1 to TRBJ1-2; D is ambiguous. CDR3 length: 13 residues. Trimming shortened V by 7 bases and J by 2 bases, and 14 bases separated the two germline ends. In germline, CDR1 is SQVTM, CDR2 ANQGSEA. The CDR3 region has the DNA TGCAGCGCCCTCGGCCTCAGAAACTATGGCTACACCTTC. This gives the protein CSALGLRNYGYTF. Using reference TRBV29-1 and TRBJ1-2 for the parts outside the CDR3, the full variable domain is SAVISQKPSRDICQRGTSLTIQCQVDSQVTMMFWYRQQPGQSLTLIATANQGSEATYESGFVIDKFPISRPNLTFSTLTVSNMSPEDSSIYLCSALGLRNYGYTFGSGTRLTVV.

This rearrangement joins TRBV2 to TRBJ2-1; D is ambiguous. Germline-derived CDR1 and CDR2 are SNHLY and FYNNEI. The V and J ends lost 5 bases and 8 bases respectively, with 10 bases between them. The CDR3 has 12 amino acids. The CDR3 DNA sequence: TGTGCCAGCAGTATGCAAGAGGATGAGCAGTTCTTC. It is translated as CASSMQEDEQFF.

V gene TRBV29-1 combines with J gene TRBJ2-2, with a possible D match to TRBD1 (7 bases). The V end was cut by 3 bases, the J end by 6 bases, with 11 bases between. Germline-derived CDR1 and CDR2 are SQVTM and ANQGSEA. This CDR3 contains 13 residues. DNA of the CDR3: TGCAGCGTTGATCCAGGGGGGTCCGGGGAGCTGTTTTTT. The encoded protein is CSVDPGGSGELFF.

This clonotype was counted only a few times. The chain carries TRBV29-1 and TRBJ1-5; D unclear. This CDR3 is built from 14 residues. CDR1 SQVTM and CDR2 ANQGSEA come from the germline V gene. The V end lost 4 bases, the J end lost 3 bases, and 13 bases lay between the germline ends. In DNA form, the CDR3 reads TGCAGCGTTGCGGATGGCGGGCCCAATCAGCCCCAGCATTTT. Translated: CSVADGGPNQPQHF.

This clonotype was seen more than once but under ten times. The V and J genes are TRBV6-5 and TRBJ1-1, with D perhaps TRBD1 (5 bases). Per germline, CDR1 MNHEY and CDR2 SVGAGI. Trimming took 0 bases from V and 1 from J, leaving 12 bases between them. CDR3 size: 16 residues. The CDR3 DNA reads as TGTGCCAGCAGTTACTCCGTAGGCAGGGCGAACACTGAAGCTTTCTTT. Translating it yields CASSYSVGRANTEAFF.

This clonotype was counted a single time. CDR3 in amino acids: CSARERIGADTQYF. DNA for the CDR3: TGCAGTGCTAGAGAAAGAATCGGGGCAGATACGCAGTATTTT. The rearrangement links TRBV20-1 to TRBJ2-3; D is perhaps TRBD2 (5 bases). Germline CDR1 reads DFQATT; CDR2 reads SNEGSKA (reference sequence). This CDR3 is 14 amino acids long. The V gene lost 0 bases and the J gene lost 4 bases, with 11 bases spanning the gap.

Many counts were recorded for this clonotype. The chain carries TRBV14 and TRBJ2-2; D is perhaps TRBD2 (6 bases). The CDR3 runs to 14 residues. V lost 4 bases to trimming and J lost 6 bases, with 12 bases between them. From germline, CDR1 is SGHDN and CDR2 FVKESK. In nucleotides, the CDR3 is TGTGCCAGCAGCCTTACTAGCTCCGCCGGGGAGCTGTTTTTT. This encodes CASSLTSSAGELFF.

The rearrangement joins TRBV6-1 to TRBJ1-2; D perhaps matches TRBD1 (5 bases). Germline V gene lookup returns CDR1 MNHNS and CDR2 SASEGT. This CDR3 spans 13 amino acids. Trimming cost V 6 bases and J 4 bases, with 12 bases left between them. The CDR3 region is CASSPGTIYGYTF. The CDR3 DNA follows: TGTGCCAGCAGCCCAGGGACCATCTATGGCTACACCTTC.

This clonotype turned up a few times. The CDR3 region has the DNA TGTGCCAGCAGTCCTGAGAGGGGGTCCTACAATGAGCAGTTCTTC. Amino acids: CASSPERGSYNEQFF. The rearrangement joins TRBV6-1 to TRBJ2-1, with D perhaps matching TRBD1 (6 bases). Per germline, CDR1 MNHNS and CDR2 SASEGT. This CDR3 comprises 15 residues. V lost 5 bases and J lost 1, with 12 bases in between.

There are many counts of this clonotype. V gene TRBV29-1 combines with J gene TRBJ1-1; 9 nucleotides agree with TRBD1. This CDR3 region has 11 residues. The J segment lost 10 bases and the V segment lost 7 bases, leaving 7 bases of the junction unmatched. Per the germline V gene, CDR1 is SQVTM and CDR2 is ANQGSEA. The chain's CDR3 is CSADRDRVAFF. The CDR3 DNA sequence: TGCAGCGCCGACCGGGACAGGGTAGCTTTCTTT.

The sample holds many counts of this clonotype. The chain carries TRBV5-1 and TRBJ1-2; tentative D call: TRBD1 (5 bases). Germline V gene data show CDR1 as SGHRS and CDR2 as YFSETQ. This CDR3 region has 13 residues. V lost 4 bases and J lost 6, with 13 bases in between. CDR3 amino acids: CASSRDRQHGYTF. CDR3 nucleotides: TGCGCCAGCAGCCGGGACCGCCAGCATGGCTACACCTTC.